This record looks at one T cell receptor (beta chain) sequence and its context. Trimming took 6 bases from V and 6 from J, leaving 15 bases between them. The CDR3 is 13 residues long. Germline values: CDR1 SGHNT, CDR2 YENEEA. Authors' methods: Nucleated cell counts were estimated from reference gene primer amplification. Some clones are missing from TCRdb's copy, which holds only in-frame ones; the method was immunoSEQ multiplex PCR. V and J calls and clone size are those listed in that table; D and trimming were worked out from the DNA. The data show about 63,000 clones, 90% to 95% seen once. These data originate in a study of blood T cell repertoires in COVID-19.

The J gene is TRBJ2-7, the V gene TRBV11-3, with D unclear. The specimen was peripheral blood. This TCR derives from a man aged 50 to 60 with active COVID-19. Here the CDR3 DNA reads TGTGCCAGCAGTCTATCCCTATCGTCCGAGCAGTACTTC. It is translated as CASSLSLSSEQYF.